The 2 T cell receptor beta chains in this list originate from one sample, sequenced in a study of CD8+CD57+ T cells in acquired aplastic anemia. Individuals selected for sequencing had exhibited CD8+CD57+ cell expansion on flow cytometry. The TCR beta profiling, which covered VDJ combination and CDR3 sequence, was carried out using genomic DNA as the template. From the reads, TCRdb called clonotypes with MiXCR, one entry per CDR3 protein. Of roughly 100,000 distinct CDR3 sequences in the sample, roughly two thirds were seen once. The sample was sorted CD4+, CD8+, or CD8+CD57+ T cells (not recorded which) from PBMCs. Receptor source: a human donor with aplastic anemia.

Remarks on this clonotype: A much more abundant neighbour one base away suggests this may be a read error. The chain employs TRBV3-1 and TRBJ2-5; TRBD2 matches 14 bases. The V gene's germline CDR1 is LGHDT and CDR2 YNNKEL (reference sequence). The CDR3 contains 16 residues. The CDR3 DNA sequence: TGTGCCAGCAGCCAAGACCGACTAGCGGGGGGGGAGACCCAGCACTTC. As protein: CASSQDRLAGGETQHF.

This chain connects TRBV6-5 to TRBJ1-1, with D tentatively TRBD1 (5 bases). Trimming removed 0 bases at V and 10 bases at J, with 18 bases between. Germline-derived CDR1 and CDR2 are MNHEY and SVGAGI. This CDR3 has 15 residues. As DNA, the CDR3 is TGTGCCAGCAGTTACTCGAGCGACGGAAAAGGGACAGCTTTCTTT. Translation: CASSYSSDGKGTAFF.